Listed here is a single T cell receptor (beta chain). Enrolment of Seattle patients took place during active infection, and they were followed longitudinally. The source of the sample is a study of blood T cell repertoires in COVID-19. Study overall: Both acute and convalescent COVID-19 samples were obtained from the United States, Italy and Spain. The analysed material was cDNA or gDNA that came from T cells, B-cell-depleted T cells, or PBMCs.

Trimming shortened V by 5 bases and J by 4 bases, and 14 bases separated the two germline ends. In germline, CDR1 is LGHDT, CDR2 YNNKEL (reference sequence). The CDR3 totals 14 residues. In the original processing: Estimates of nucleated cell counts were drawn from the amplification of reference gene primers. Profiled with immunoSEQ multiplex PCR; TCRdb holds only in-frame clones, not every one. That table gives V, J and clone size, and the DNA gave D and trimming. The sample carries some 450,000 clones, 88% recorded once. The J gene is TRBJ1-2, the V gene TRBV3-1 (or the pseudogene TRBV3-2); perhaps TRBD1 as D (5 bases). The source of this sequence is a woman in her forties or fifties with COVID-19, enrolled during active disease. The sample consisted of peripheral blood. CDR3 bases: TGTGCCAGCAGCTCCCTTGTGGGGGGCTATGGCTACACCTTC. It yields the protein CASSSLVGGYGYTF.